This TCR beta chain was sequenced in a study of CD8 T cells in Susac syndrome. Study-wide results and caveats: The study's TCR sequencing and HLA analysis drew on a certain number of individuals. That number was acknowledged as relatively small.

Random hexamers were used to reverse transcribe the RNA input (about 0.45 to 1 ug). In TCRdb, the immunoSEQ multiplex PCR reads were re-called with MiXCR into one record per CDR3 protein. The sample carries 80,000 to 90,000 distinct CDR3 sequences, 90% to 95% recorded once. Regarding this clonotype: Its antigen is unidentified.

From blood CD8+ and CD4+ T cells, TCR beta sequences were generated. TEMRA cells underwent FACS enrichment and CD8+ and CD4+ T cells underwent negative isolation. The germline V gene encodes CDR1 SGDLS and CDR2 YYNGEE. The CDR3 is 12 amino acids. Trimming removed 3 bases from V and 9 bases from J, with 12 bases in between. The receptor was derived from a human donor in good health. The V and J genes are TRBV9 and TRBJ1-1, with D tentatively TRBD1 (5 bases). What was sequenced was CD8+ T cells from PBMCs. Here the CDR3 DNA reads TGTGCCAGCAGCGGCTCCGGGGCCCAAGCTTTCTTT. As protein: CASSGSGAQAFF.